The clone carrying this T cell receptor beta chain was seen ten or more times. Its antigen is undetermined. Investigators produced naive CD8 libraries from about 20,000 to 1,000,000 sorted cells, drawing on 10%, 30% or 50% RNA. V gave up 5 bases and J gave up 6 bases, with 11 bases separating them. Germline V gene sequence: CDR1 SEHNR, CDR2 FQNEAQ (reference sequence). This CDR3 has 12 residues. The sample comes from a study of molecular identifiers for immune sequencing clone quantification. Overall study results and limits: Clones carrying above 20 RNA copies accounted for over 97% of effector molecules, under 1% in naive cells.

TCRdb analysed the PCR reads with MiXCR anew, one entry per CDR3 protein. The sample shows under 350,000 distinct CDR3 sequences, 24% of them seen only once. The sequence was obtained from a human donor in good health. Some libraries in this study had Jurkat cell RNA spiked in. J is TRBJ2-7 and V is TRBV7-9; D remains ambiguous. The sample was naive CD8+ T cells from blood, with Jurkat cell RNA spiked in. Subset defined: FACS-sorted CD8+CD4-CCR7+CD45RA+ naive T cells. The CDR3 is CASSHPPSEQYF. The CDR3, as DNA: TGTGCCAGCAGCCACCCCCCGTCCGAGCAGTACTTC.